The source of this T cell receptor beta chain is a study of blood T cell repertoires in COVID-19. The overall study: The cDNA or gDNA used as material had been derived from T cells, B-cell-depleted T cells, or PBMCs.

Method: immunoSEQ multiplex PCR; TCRdb's copy keeps in-frame clones and lacks some. This table has over 250,000 clones, 75% to 85% appearing once. The CDR3 covers 15 residues. V was shortened by 0 bases and J by 0 bases, with 4 bases between the two germline ends. Per germline, CDR1 SGHRS and CDR2 YFSETQ. The genes are TRBV5-1 and TRBJ1-6; no firm D call. This sequence originates from a man aged 50-60 years with active or convalescent COVID-19. The specimen sequenced was peripheral blood. In DNA form, the CDR3 reads TGCGCCAGCAGCTTGGACAGCTCCTATAATTCACCCCTCCACTTT. Protein product: CASSLDSSYNSPLHF.